The clone carrying this TCR beta chain was found a few times. V was cut by 4 bases and J by 6 bases, with 11 bases left in between. Germline values: CDR1 SGHVS, CDR2 FQNEAQ. This CDR3 is 13 amino acids long. This sample's time point: newly diagnosed GD, antithyroid drugs for less than 3 months. The TCR library was prepared using RNA isolated from PBMCs. Sequencing libraries for TCR beta were prepared with iRepertoire HTBI primers and Arm-PCR of CDR3 regions. TCRdb reprocessed the multiplex PCR reads with MiXCR, giving one entry per CDR3 protein. This table holds around 480,000 distinct CDR3 sequences, 15% to 20% found once. These data are taken from a study of regulatory T cells in long-lasting Graves disease. Study-level information: Graves' patients with a new diagnosis had received antithyroid drugs under 3 months.

The same data also went into a second study, on T cells in Graves' hyperthyroidism and ophthalmopathy. From that study: The hyperthyroidism was newly diagnosed and had lasted under 2 months; the patients were aged 18 to 65. TCR CDR3 underwent first-round RT-PCR with the HTBI primer set. Model predictions of ophthalmopathy came a median approximately seven months before onset.

The chain carries TRBV7-8 and TRBJ2-3; unclear D gene. The starting material was peripheral blood mononuclear cells (PBMCs), obtained at new diagnosis, from a patient treated with antithyroid drugs. The TCR was taken from a middle-aged man with Graves disease. CDR3 residues: CASSSPIGDTQYF. CDR3 sequence (DNA): TGTGCCAGCAGCTCCCCGATCGGGGATACGCAGTATTTT. The variable domain in full, with the rest retrieved from reference TRBV7-8 and TRBJ2-3, is GAGVSQSPRYKVAKRGQDVALRCDPISGHVSLFWYQQALGQGPEFLTYFQNEAQLDKSGLPSDRFFAERPEGSVSTLKIQRTQQEDSAVYLCASSSPIGDTQYFGPGTRLTVL.